The clone carrying this T cell receptor (beta chain) was counted once. Its antigen remains unidentified. Using immunoSEQ multiplex PCR, the repertoire was profiled, and TCRdb retains in-frame clones only, with some absent. The sample yields approximately 100,000 clones, approximately 86% seen once. These data belong to a study of radiation and T cells in renal cell carcinoma. General study findings and limits: From baseline, blood top tumor clonotypes peaked at 2 weeks post-radiation.

Time point: baseline pretreatment blood. Stated treatment: 15 Gy SBRT to primary tumor, nephrectomy 4 weeks later. Blood was sampled at baseline, 2 weeks and 4 weeks after SBRT. The sample in question was blood, obtained from a patient whose treatment included radiotherapy and nephrectomy. The TCR was taken from a man aged 50-60 years with renal cell carcinoma.

The CDR3 is CASSEQSYNSPLHF. For the CDR3, the DNA is TGTGCCAGCAGTGAACAGTCCTATAATTCACCCCTCCACTTT. The rearrangement uses TRBV6-1 and TRBJ1-6; D uncertain. The CDR3 contains 14 residues. CDR1 and CDR2 from the germline V gene are MNHNS and SASEGT. Trimming shortened V by 2 bases and J by 1 base, and 3 bases separated the two germline ends.